The entry that follows covers one T cell receptor (beta chain) sequence. Method: immunoSEQ multiplex PCR; TCRdb's copy keeps in-frame clones and lacks some. The sample lists 150,000 or so clones, around 90% occurring once. This specimen belongs to a study of blood T cell repertoires in COVID-19. V was cut by 5 bases and J by 3 bases, with 16 bases left in between. CDR1 is SGHTA and CDR2 is FQGNSA in the germline V gene. The CDR3 loop spans 15 amino acids. The sample comprised peripheral blood. The clonotype was recovered from a woman aged 55 to 70 with acute or convalescent COVID-19. The chain uses TRBV7-2 and TRBJ1-2, with TRBD1 as a possible D gene (5 bases). CDR3: CASSPSAGVDYGYTF. CDR3 DNA sequence: TGTGCCAGCAGCCCCTCGGCGGGGGTAGACTATGGCTACACCTTC.